Shown below are 11 T cell receptor beta chains from a single sample sequenced in a study of resident and recirculating memory T cells in vitiligo (dated by TCRdb to 2016 to 2019). Libraries were made using the immunoSEQ multiplex PCR assay. TCRdb re-hosts the immuneACCESS table, in-frame sequences only. Its copies lack some clones; in the studies checked, an unresolved V gene accounts for under half of them, and the cause for the rest is not known. The sample table holds 65,000 to 80,000 clones, of which about 91% were seen once. About 5% of the sample is taken by the ten largest. The sample taken for sequencing was blood. These receptors originate from a male donor with vitiligo.

The chain couples TRBV2 to TRBJ2-3; possibly TRBD2 for D (5 bases). Germline lookup yields CDR1 SNHLY and CDR2 FYNNEI. CDR3 length equals 12 residues. V was pared by 4 bases and J by 3 bases, with 5 bases between. The CDR3 nucleotides are TGTGCCAGCAGTGCGGGAACAGATACGCAGTATTTT. It encodes CASSAGTDTQYF.

The rearrangement uses TRBV7-3 and TRBJ1-2; D perhaps matches TRBD1 (6 bases). V gave up 5 bases and J gave up 4 bases, with 17 bases separating them. Germline loops: CDR1 SGHTA, CDR2 FQGTGA. The length of the CDR3 is 15 residues. The chain's CDR3 is CASSPRTGFTYGYTF. Written as DNA, the CDR3 is TGTGCCAGCAGCCCCCGCACAGGGTTTACCTATGGCTACACCTTC. The full variable domain, rest sourced from reference TRBV7-3 and TRBJ1-2, is GAGVSQTPSNKVTEKGKYVELRCDPISGHTALYWYRQSLGQGPEFLIYFQGTGAADDSGLPNDRFFAVRPEGSVSTLKIQRTERGDSAVYLCASSPRTGFTYGYTFGSGTRLTVV.

The chain links TRBV19 to TRBJ2-5, with D tentatively TRBD2 (5 bases). V shed 6 bases and J shed 5 bases, with 16 bases lying between them. The CDR3 length is 14 residues. The germline V gene encodes CDR1 LNHDA and CDR2 SQIVND (reference sequence). The CDR3 spells CASSLAGLGETQYF. Written as DNA, the CDR3 is TGTGCCAGTAGCTTGGCGGGCTTAGGGGAGACCCAGTACTTC.

The chain recombines TRBV14 with TRBJ2-2; 14 nucleotides line up with TRBD2. The germline CDR1 and CDR2 sequences are SGHDN and FVKESK. Losses at the gene ends were 6 bases for V and 5 bases for J; bases not matched to a gene: 14. This CDR3 spans 19 amino acids. CDR3 sequence: CASRPGTSGSWFGTGELFF. CDR3 in DNA: TGTGCCAGCAGGCCCGGGACTAGCGGGAGTTGGTTTGGGACCGGGGAGCTGTTTTTT.

V gene TRBV9 combines with J gene TRBJ2-1, with a possible D match to TRBD2 (6 bases). Germline V CDR1 and CDR2: SGDLS, YYNGEE. This CDR3 has 18 amino acids. Trimming stripped 0 bases from V and 0 bases from J, with 16 bases between. The CDR3 spells CASSVDPTSLHSYNEQFF. CDR3 nucleotide sequence: TGTGCCAGCAGCGTAGACCCTACTAGCTTACACTCCTACAATGAGCAGTTCTTC.

The rearrangement joins TRBV10-2 to TRBJ2-1, with D hard to call. The CDR3 runs 13 residues. Germline-derived CDR1 and CDR2 are WSHSY and SAAADI. The V gene lost 6 bases and the J gene lost 1 base, with 7 bases spanning the gap. The CDR3 protein is CASRVASYNEQFF. CDR3 in DNA: TGCGCCAGCAGGGTGGCATCCTACAATGAGCAGTTCTTC.

This clone was counted a single time. The rearrangement links TRBV28 to TRBJ2-5, with 7 bases that match TRBD2. Germline values: CDR1 MDHEN, CDR2 SYDVKM. The CDR3 consists of 15 residues. V lost 2 bases to trimming and J lost 5 bases; unmatched junction nucleotides: 8. CDR3 sequence reads: CASSLGGSRFETQYF. The CDR3 bases are TGTGCCAGCAGTTTAGGCGGGAGTCGTTTTGAGACCCAGTACTTC.

This clone was seen a single time. The gene calls are TRBV4-3 and TRBJ2-3; 7 bases map to TRBD2. Losses at the gene ends were 5 bases for V and 1 base for J; bases not matched to a gene: 9. The CDR3 has 16 residues. CDR1 and CDR2 (germline): LGHNA, YSLEER. CDR3 sequence: CASSDEAGARTDTQYF. CDR3 DNA: TGCGCCAGCAGCGATGAGGCGGGAGCGCGCACAGATACGCAGTATTTT.

The J gene is TRBJ1-4, the V gene TRBV30; 9 bases map to TRBD1. Germline V gene sequence: CDR1 GTSNPN, CDR2 SVGIG (reference sequence). The V segment lost 2 bases and the J segment 0 bases; nucleotides outside the gene matches: 13. The CDR3 is 19 residues long. CDR3 loop: CAWSPRDRALRATNEKLFF. In DNA form, the CDR3 reads TGTGCCTGGAGTCCAAGGGACAGGGCCCTACGAGCAACTAATGAAAAACTGTTTTTT.

The rearrangement links TRBV10-3 to TRBJ2-5, with a weak D call TRBD1 (6 bases). V was clipped by 0 bases and J by 4 bases, with 9 bases between them. Germline V CDR1 and CDR2: ENHRY, SYGVKD. The CDR3 has 14 residues. DNA for the CDR3: TGTGCCATCAGTGAGTCAGCAGGGGTAGAGACCCAGTACTTC. Its translation is CAISESAGVETQYF.

This clone was detected many times. The sample holds other DNA sequences that translate to the same CDR3. This chain joins TRBV2 and TRBJ1-4, with D perhaps TRBD1 (6 bases). There are 15 residues in the CDR3. With 7 bases removed from V and 0 bases from J, the gap between germline ends came to 12 bases. CDR1 and CDR2 (germline): SNHLY, FYNNEI. CDR3 sequence: CASTRDTSTNEKLFF. In nucleotides, the CDR3 is TGTGCCAGCACCAGGGACACCTCAACTAATGAAAAACTGTTTTTT.